These 29 T cell receptor beta chains share one sample of origin, sequenced in a study of cytomegalovirus exposure and HLA in healthy donors. Both 60 Vbeta primers and 13 Jbeta primers went into the PCR. The data were produced by immunoSEQ multiplex PCR, yet TCRdb's version contains in-frame clones alone and is incomplete. The sample yields about 190,000 clones, about three quarters seen once. The sequenced sample consisted of PBMCs. These receptors originate from a woman aged 30 to 39 in good health and CMV-seropositive.

This chain connects TRBV4-1 to TRBJ2-5, with 9 nucleotides matching TRBD1. The V gene end was trimmed by 1 base and the J gene end by 7 bases; junction bases not matched to a gene: 7. The CDR3 loop spans 15 amino acids. Germline V gene lookup returns CDR1 MGHRA and CDR2 YSYEKL. CDR3 in amino acids: CASSQGTGVQGTQYF. CDR3 bases: TGCGCCAGCAGCCAAGGGACAGGGGTCCAGGGGACCCAGTACTTC.

This chain connects TRBV6-6 to TRBJ2-5, with 9 bases that match TRBD1. Germline V gene data show CDR1 as MNHNY and CDR2 as SVGAGI (reference sequence). CDR3 length: 16 residues. V shed 2 bases, J shed 1 base, and the junction held 5 bases outside the gene matches. As DNA, the CDR3 is TGTGCCAGCAGTTACGGGACAGGGAAGGGCCAAGAGACCCAGTACTTC. Its translation is CASSYGTGKGQETQYF.

The J gene is TRBJ2-3, the V gene TRBV7-2; maybe TRBD2 (6 bases). The CDR3 is 12 residues long. The germline V and J ends were trimmed by 5 bases and 8 bases, with 11 bases remaining between them. Germline lookup yields CDR1 SGHTA and CDR2 FQGNSA. CDR3 in DNA: TGTGCCAGCAGCCTCTTAGCGGTTACGCAGTATTTT. This translates into CASSLLAVTQYF.

The chain is built from TRBV6-6 and TRBJ2-7, with TRBD1 identical over 10 bases. The CDR3 sequence is 11 residues long. The V gene end was trimmed by 8 bases and the J gene end by 5 bases; junction bases not matched to a gene: 0. Per germline, CDR1 MNHNY and CDR2 SVGAGI (reference sequence). CDR3 region: CASGTGDEQYF. The CDR3 region has the DNA TGTGCCAGCGGGACAGGGGACGAGCAGTACTTC.

The CDR3 spells CASSFSGQDTGELFF. CDR3 bases: TGCGCCAGCAGCTTTTCAGGGCAAGACACCGGGGAGCTGTTTTTT. The chain is built from TRBV5-1 and TRBJ2-2; a possible D gene is TRBD1 (5 bases). Deletions cut 2 bases from V and 3 bases from J, with 11 bases between. The CDR3 runs to 15 residues. Germline lookup yields CDR1 SGHRS and CDR2 YFSETQ.

The rearrangement uses TRBV4-2 and TRBJ2-4; TRBD2 matches 9 bases. This CDR3 is built from 15 residues. Germline CDR1 is LGHNA and CDR2 is YNFKEQ. V lost 1 base, J lost 8 bases, and 6 bases stayed unmatched. In DNA form, the CDR3 reads TGTGCCAGCAGCCAAGGGTCTAGCGGGATTGACATTCAGTACTTC. Protein sequence: CASSQGSSGIDIQYF.

This clone appeared a single time. This chain joins TRBV2 and TRBJ1-1, with D possibly matching TRBD1 (6 bases). The germline CDR1 and CDR2 sequences are SNHLY and FYNNEI. Trimming removed 6 bases from V and 5 bases from J, with 16 bases in between. This CDR3 region has 14 residues. The CDR3 nucleotides are TGTGCCAGCAGGGGAAACAGGGAAGCAACTGAAGCTTTCTTT. Its translation is CASRGNREATEAFF.

The CDR3 DNA is TGTGCCAGCAGTGAAATCTGGGAGCGAAACGAGCAGTACTTC. Protein product: CASSEIWERNEQYF. This chain uses TRBV6-1 with TRBJ2-7; weak D call: TRBD2 (5 bases). This CDR3 is 14 amino acids long. Trimming removed 2 bases from V and 5 bases from J, with 13 bases in between. The germline gives CDR1 MNHNS, CDR2 SASEGT.

The chain joins TRBV14 to TRBJ2-1; 7 nucleotides align to TRBD1. CDR3 length equals 15 residues. Unmatched junction bases numbered 7, after V lost 5 bases and J lost 3 bases. The germline CDR1 and CDR2 sequences are SGHDN and FVKESK. The CDR3: CASSVMGQHYNEQFF. The DNA of the CDR3 is TGTGCCAGCAGCGTTATGGGACAGCACTACAATGAGCAGTTCTTC. The full variable domain, rest sourced from reference TRBV14 and TRBJ2-1, is EAGVTQFPSHSVIEKGQTVTLRCDPISGHDNLYWYRRVMGKEIKFLLHFVKESKQDESGMPNNRFLAERTGGTYSTLKVQPAELEDSGVYFCASSVMGQHYNEQFFGPGTRLTVL.

A few counts support this clone. The genes are TRBV5-1 and TRBJ1-1; 7 bases agree with TRBD1. Per germline, CDR1 SGHRS and CDR2 YFSETQ. The junction had 9 bases not matched to a gene; V was cut back by 4 bases and J by 6 bases. The CDR3 totals 14 residues. The CDR3 is CASSPTTGPSEAFF. The DNA for the CDR3 is TGCGCCAGCAGCCCGACGACAGGGCCCTCTGAAGCTTTCTTT.

This chain connects TRBV1 to TRBJ2-6; the D call of TRBD1 is as the table states it, not checked on the DNA. TRBV1 is assigned pseudogene status. The CDR3 contains 18 residues. CDR3 nucleotide sequence: TGCACCAGCAGCCCCAGCTTTTGCCGGGACAGGGGGACCAACGTCCTGACTTTC. It specifies CTSSPSFCRDRGTNVLTF.

This sequence joins TRBV5-4 and TRBJ1-6; 9 bases match TRBD1. Trimming cost V 4 bases and J 0 bases; bases outside gene matches: 5. Germline CDR1 SGHNT, CDR2 YYREEE (reference sequence). This CDR3 comprises 17 residues. In DNA form, the CDR3 reads TGTGCCAGCAGCCCCGGACAGGGGTCCTCCTATAATTCACCCCTCCACTTT. Amino acid sequence: CASSPGQGSSYNSPLHF.

This clone was seen a few times. The CDR3 DNA reads TGTGCCAGCGATTTCCGGGACAAGGGAAAGACTAATGAAAAACTGTTTTTT. It codes for CASDFRDKGKTNEKLFF. This chain joins TRBV21-1 and TRBJ1-4; TRBD1 was called by the table and not checked on the DNA. TRBV21-1 is given as a pseudogene. This CDR3 has 17 residues.

The chain combines TRBV5-1 with TRBJ2-3; 14 nucleotides match TRBD2. Per germline, CDR1 SGHRS and CDR2 YFSETQ. The V gene end was trimmed by 2 bases and the J gene end by 2 bases; junction bases not matched to a gene: 7. There are 18 residues in the CDR3. In DNA form, the CDR3 reads TGCGCCAGCAGCTTCGGACTAGCGGGAGGCGAATACACAGATACGCAGTATTTT. Translating gives CASSFGLAGGEYTDTQYF.

This sequence joins TRBV7-2 and TRBJ1-5; D uncertain. CDR3 length: 13 residues. Germline-derived CDR1 and CDR2 are SGHTA and FQGNSA. V was trimmed by 1 base and J by 7 bases, leaving 8 bases between them. The DNA for the CDR3 is TGTGCCAGCAGCTTAGAGAGGAGCCAGCCCCAGCATTTT. It specifies CASSLERSQPQHF.

This clone turned up a few times. The chain joins TRBV7-2 to TRBJ1-5, with D possibly being TRBD1 (5 bases). Trimming took 2 bases from V and 12 from J, leaving 11 bases between them. This CDR3 spans 12 amino acids. CDR1 is SGHTA and CDR2 is FQGNSA in the germline V gene. CDR3 region: CASSLYVGHQHF. The CDR3 nucleotides read TGTGCCAGCAGCTTATATGTAGGACACCAGCATTTT.

V gene TRBV6-5 combines with J gene TRBJ2-2; 10 nucleotides agree with TRBD2. This CDR3 contains 15 residues. Germline CDR1 is MNHEY and CDR2 is SVGAGI. Trimming at V came to 5 bases and at J to 6 bases, leaving 6 bases not matched to a gene. CDR3 DNA: TGTGCCAGCAGTGTAAGCGGGGGGGCCCCCGGGGAGCTGTTTTTT. The encoded protein is CASSVSGGAPGELFF.

This sequence joins TRBV28 and TRBJ2-3; 12 bases line up with TRBD1. Trimming at V came to 5 bases and at J to 1 base, leaving 13 bases not matched to a gene. This CDR3 comprises 19 residues. CDR1 is MDHEN and CDR2 is SYDVKM in the germline V gene. The CDR3 loop reads CASSPRDRGRGRGTDTQYF. The CDR3, as DNA: TGTGCCAGCAGTCCCCGGGACAGGGGGCGCGGGAGAGGCACAGATACGCAGTATTTT. Drawing the rest from reference TRBV28 and TRBJ2-3, the complete variable domain is DVKVTQSSRYLVKRTGEKVFLECVQDMDHENMFWYRQDPGLGLRLIYFSYDVKMKEKGDIPEGYSVSREKKERFSLILESASTNQTSMYLCASSPRDRGRGRGTDTQYFGPGTRLTVL.

The DNA of the CDR3 is TGCGCCAGCAGCCCCGACTCTGTGACGGGGGTCGGGACCTTC. This translates into CASSPDSVTGVGTF. The genes are TRBV5-1 and TRBJ1-2; D is possibly TRBD1 (5 bases). CDR1 SGHRS and CDR2 YFSETQ come from the germline V gene. CDR3 size: 14 residues. The V end was cut by 4 bases, the J end by 14 bases, with 24 bases between.

This chain connects TRBV7-7 to TRBJ2-1; 10 bases fit TRBD2. CDR1 SSHAT and CDR2 FNYEAQ come from the germline V gene (reference sequence). The CDR3 runs 14 residues. The V and J ends lost 5 bases and 4 bases, in that order; junction bases with no gene match: 2. The CDR3 sequence is CASSISGGYNEQFF. CDR3 sequence (DNA): TGTGCCAGCAGCATTAGCGGGGGGTACAATGAGCAGTTCTTC.

This chain links TRBV25-1 with TRBJ2-1; TRBD1 is a possible D gene (6 bases). Germline lookup yields CDR1 MGHDK and CDR2 SYGVNS. This CDR3 has 14 amino acids. V shed 5 bases and J shed 8 bases, with 16 bases lying between them. This CDR3 reads CASSQWERQDEQFF. CDR3 coding DNA: TGTGCCAGCAGTCAATGGGAGCGACAGGATGAGCAGTTCTTC.

V is TRBV19 and J is TRBJ1-1, with D possibly being TRBD1 (5 bases). The CDR3 sequence is 18 residues long. Per the germline V gene, CDR1 is LNHDA and CDR2 is SQIVND (reference sequence). V lost 1 base to trimming and J lost 4 bases, with 22 bases between them. The CDR3 here is CASSIGPWRQGYSTEAFF. In DNA, the CDR3 is TGTGCCAGTAGTATAGGGCCCTGGCGGCAGGGCTATTCCACTGAAGCTTTCTTT.

This chain connects TRBV6-1 to TRBJ2-7; D might be TRBD2 (6 bases). The ends were cut back, 7 bases at V and 6 bases at J, with 13 bases in the middle. Looked up from germline, CDR1 is MNHNS and CDR2 is SASEGT. The CDR3 is 12 residues long. CDR3 coding DNA: TGTGCCAGCACCCTGGCGGGGTTCGAGCAGTACTTC. Its protein product is CASTLAGFEQYF.

The rearrangement uses TRBV28 and TRBJ2-3; TRBD2 matches 7 bases. The CDR3 runs to 14 residues. The germline CDR1 and CDR2 sequences are MDHEN and SYDVKM. V lost 2 bases, J lost 2 bases, and 1 base stayed unmatched. The CDR3 protein is CASSLAGDTDTQYF. CDR3 DNA: TGTGCCAGCAGTTTAGCGGGAGACACAGATACGCAGTATTTT.

The chain carries TRBV19 and TRBJ1-5, with 7 bases identical to TRBD1. Germline V gene lookup returns CDR1 LNHDA and CDR2 SQIVND (reference sequence). The CDR3 consists of 12 residues. J lost 7 bases, V lost 7 bases, and 4 bases had no gene match. CDR3 DNA sequence: TGTGCCAGTAAGGGGGCTGGGCAGCCCCAGCATTTT. It is translated as CASKGAGQPQHF.

The chain combines TRBV6-5 with TRBJ1-3; TRBD1 is a possible D gene (6 bases). The germline V gene has CDR1 MNHEY and CDR2 SVGAGI. The CDR3 is 15 amino acids. The V end lost 6 bases, the J end lost 0 bases, and 12 bases lay between the germline ends. The CDR3 sequence: CASSREGDSGNTIYF. CDR3 DNA: TGTGCCAGCAGCAGGGAGGGGGACTCTGGAAACACCATATATTTT.

The V call is TRBV29-1, the J call TRBJ1-4; D is perhaps TRBD1 (6 bases). Per germline, CDR1 SQVTM and CDR2 ANQGSEA. The CDR3 runs to 14 residues. The germline V and J ends were trimmed by 5 bases and 7 bases, with 17 bases remaining between them. For the CDR3, the DNA is TGCAGCGTTACTTCCGGGACCAGGGGTGAAAAACTGTTTTTT. This encodes CSVTSGTRGEKLFF.

V is TRBV5-8 and J is TRBJ2-7; 11 bases are a match to TRBD1. The CDR3 loop spans 17 amino acids. Germline V gene sequence: CDR1 SGHTS, CDR2 YDEGEE. V was pared by 7 bases and J by 3 bases, with 15 bases of the junction left unmatched. CDR3 nucleotide sequence: TGTGCCAGCCGTGACTTGGTGTGGGACAGGGGGAACTACGAGCAGTACTTC. It is translated as CASRDLVWDRGNYEQYF.

This rearrangement joins TRBV9 to TRBJ1-1, with a tentative D call TRBD1 (5 bases). The CDR3 length is 14 residues. V lost 0 bases and J 6 bases, leaving 12 bases between the germline ends. Germline V gene data show CDR1 as SGDLS and CDR2 as YYNGEE. CDR3 protein: CASSVVQGRSEAFF. For the CDR3, the DNA is TGTGCCAGCAGCGTAGTTCAGGGAAGGTCTGAAGCTTTCTTT.